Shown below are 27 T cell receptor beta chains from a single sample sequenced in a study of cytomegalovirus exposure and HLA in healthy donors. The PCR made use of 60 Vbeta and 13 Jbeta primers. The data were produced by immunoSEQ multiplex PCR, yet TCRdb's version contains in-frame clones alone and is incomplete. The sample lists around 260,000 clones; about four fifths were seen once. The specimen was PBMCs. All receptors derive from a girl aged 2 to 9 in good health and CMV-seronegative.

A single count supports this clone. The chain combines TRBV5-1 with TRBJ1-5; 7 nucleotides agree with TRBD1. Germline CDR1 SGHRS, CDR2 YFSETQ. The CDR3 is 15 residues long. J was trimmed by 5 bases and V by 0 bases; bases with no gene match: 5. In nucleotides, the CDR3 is TGCGCCAGCAGCTTGGGGAGGGGGCCCGATCAGCCCCAGCATTTT. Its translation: CASSLGRGPDQPQHF. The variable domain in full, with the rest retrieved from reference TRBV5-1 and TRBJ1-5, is KAGVTQTPRYLIKTRGQQVTLSCSPISGHRSVSWYQQTPGQGLQFLFEYFSETQRNKGNFPGRFSGRQFSNSRSEMNVSTLELGDSALYLCASSLGRGPDQPQHFGDGTRLSIL.

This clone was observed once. The CDR3 nucleotides read TGTGCCAGCAGCTCCAGGGACAGGGCCTATGGCTACACCTTC. It translates to CASSSRDRAYGYTF. The chain couples TRBV7-6 to TRBJ1-2; TRBD1 agrees at 9 bases. The ends lost 4 bases at V and 4 bases at J; junction bases unmatched: 4. There are 14 residues in the CDR3. From germline, CDR1 is SGHVS and CDR2 FNYEAQ.

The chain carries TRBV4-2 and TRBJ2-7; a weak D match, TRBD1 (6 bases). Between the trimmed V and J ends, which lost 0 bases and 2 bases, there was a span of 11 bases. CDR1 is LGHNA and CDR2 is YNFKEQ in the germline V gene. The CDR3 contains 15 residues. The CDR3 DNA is TGTGCCAGCAGCCAAGACGGGCAGGGGACCTACGAGCAGTACTTC. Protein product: CASSQDGQGTYEQYF.

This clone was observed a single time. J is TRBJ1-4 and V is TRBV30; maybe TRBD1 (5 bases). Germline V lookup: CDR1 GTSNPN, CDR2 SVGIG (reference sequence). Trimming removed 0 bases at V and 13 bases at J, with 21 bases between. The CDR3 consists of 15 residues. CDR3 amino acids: CAWSVRTRRWGGLFF. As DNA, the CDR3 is TGTGCCTGGAGTGTACGGACAAGGCGGTGGGGTGGACTGTTTTTT. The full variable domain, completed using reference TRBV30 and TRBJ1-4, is SQTIHQWPATLVQPVGSPLSLECTVEGTSNPNLYWYRQAAGRGLQLLFYSVGIGQISSEVPQNLSASRPQDRQFILSSKKLLLSDSGFYLCAWSVRTRRWGGLFFGSGTQLSVL.

CDR3 residues: CASSGTSGRYNEQFF. The CDR3 DNA follows: TGTGCCAGTAGTGGGACTAGCGGGAGGTACAATGAGCAGTTCTTC. The chain joins TRBV19 to TRBJ2-1; the match to TRBD2 covers 15 bases. CDR1 is LNHDA, CDR2 SQIVND, per germline (reference sequence). The CDR3 has 15 residues. Losses at the gene ends were 5 bases for V and 4 bases for J; bases not matched to a gene: 0.

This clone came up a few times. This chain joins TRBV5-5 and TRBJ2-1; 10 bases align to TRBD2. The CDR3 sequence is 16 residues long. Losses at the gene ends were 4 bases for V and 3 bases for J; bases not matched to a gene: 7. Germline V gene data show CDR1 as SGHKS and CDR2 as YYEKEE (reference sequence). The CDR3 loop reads CASSPPGLADYNEQFF. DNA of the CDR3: TGTGCCAGCAGCCCGCCCGGACTAGCGGACTACAATGAGCAGTTCTTC.

CDR3 nucleotide sequence: TGTGCCAGCAGTTCGGGGGAAAACATTCAGTACTTC. Its translation: CASSSGENIQYF. This sequence joins TRBV28 and TRBJ2-4; D is perhaps TRBD2 (6 bases). The CDR3 extends over 12 amino acids. Germline values: CDR1 MDHEN, CDR2 SYDVKM. The V end was cut by 4 bases, the J end by 5 bases, with 6 bases between.

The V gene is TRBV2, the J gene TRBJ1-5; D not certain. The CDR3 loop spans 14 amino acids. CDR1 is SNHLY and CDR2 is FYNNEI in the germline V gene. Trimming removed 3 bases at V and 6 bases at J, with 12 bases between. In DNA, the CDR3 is TGTGCCAGCAGTGACTATGAGGGAATTCAGCCCCAGCATTTT. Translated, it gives CASSDYEGIQPQHF.

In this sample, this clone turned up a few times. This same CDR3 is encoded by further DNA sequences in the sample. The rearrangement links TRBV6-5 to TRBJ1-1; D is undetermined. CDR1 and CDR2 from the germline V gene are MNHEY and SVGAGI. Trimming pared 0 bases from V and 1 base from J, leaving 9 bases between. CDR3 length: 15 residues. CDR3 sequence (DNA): TGTGCCAGCAGTTACTCCGGACTCCCGAACACTGAAGCTTTCTTT. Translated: CASSYSGLPNTEAFF.

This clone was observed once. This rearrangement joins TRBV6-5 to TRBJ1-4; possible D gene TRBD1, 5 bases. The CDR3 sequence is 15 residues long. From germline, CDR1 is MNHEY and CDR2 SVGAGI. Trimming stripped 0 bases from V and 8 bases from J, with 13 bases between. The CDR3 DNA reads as TGTGCCAGCAGTTACTCAAAACAGAAGGGGGAAAAACTGTTTTTT. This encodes CASSYSKQKGEKLFF.

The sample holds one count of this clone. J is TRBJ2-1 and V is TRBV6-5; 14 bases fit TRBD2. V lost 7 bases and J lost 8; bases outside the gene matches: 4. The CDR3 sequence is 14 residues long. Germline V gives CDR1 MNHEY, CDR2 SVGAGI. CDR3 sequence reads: CASTAGLAGDEQFF. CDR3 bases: TGTGCCAGCACCGCGGGACTAGCGGGAGATGAGCAGTTCTTC.

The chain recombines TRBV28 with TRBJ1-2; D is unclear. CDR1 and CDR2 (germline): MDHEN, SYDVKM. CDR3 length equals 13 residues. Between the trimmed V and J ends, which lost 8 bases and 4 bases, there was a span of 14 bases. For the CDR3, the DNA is TGTGCCAGCTATCCTTCAGAAGTCTATGGCTACACCTTC. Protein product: CASYPSEVYGYTF.

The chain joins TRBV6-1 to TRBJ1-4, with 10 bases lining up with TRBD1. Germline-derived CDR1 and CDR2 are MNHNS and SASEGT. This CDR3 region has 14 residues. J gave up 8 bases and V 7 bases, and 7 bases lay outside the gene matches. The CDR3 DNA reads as TGTGCCAGCAACCGGGACAGGGGATGGGAAAAACTGTTTTTT. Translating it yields CASNRDRGWEKLFF.

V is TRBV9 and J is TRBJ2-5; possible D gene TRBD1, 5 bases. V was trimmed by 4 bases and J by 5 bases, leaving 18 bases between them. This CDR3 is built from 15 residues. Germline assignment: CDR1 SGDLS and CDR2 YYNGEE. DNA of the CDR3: TGTGCCAGCAGCCCTTGGGAAGGCAGGGTGGAGACCCAGTACTTC. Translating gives CASSPWEGRVETQYF.

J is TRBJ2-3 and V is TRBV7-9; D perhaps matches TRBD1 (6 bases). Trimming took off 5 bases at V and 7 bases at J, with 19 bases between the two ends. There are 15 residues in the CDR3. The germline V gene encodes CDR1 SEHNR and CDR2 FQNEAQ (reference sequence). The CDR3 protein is CASSPTGTQENTQYF. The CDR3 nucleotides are TGTGCCAGCAGCCCAACAGGGACCCAGGAAAATACGCAGTATTTT.

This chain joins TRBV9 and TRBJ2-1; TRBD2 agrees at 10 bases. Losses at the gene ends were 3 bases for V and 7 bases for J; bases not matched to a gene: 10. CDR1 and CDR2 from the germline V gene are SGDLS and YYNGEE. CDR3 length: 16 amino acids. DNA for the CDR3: TGTGCCAGCAGCGCGCTTTGGACTAGCGGAAGAAATGAGCAGTTCTTC. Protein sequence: CASSALWTSGRNEQFF.

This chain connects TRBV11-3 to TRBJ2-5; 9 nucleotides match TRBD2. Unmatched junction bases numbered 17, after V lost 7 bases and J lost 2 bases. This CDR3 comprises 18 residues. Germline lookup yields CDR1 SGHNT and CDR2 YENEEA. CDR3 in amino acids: CASIMRRRSGGIQETQYF. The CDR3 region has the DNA TGTGCCAGCATCATGAGGAGAAGGAGCGGGGGGATTCAAGAGACCCAGTACTTC.

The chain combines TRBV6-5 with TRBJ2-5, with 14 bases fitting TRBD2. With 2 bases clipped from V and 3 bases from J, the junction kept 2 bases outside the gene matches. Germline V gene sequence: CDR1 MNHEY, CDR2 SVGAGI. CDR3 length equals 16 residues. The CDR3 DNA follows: TGTGCCAGCAGTTACATGGGACTAGCGGGAGAAGAGACCCAGTACTTC. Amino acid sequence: CASSYMGLAGEETQYF.

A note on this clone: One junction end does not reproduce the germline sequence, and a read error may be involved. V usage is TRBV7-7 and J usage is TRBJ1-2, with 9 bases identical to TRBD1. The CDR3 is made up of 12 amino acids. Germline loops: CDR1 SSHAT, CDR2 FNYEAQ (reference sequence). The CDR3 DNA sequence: TGTGCCAGCAGAGCGGGACAGGGTCTTCAAGATTTC. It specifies CASRAGQGLQDF.

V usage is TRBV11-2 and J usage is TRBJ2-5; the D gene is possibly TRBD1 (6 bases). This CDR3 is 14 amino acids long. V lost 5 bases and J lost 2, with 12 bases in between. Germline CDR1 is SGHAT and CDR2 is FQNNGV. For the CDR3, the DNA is TGTGCCAGCAGCCTCGGACAGATACAAGAGACCCAGTACTTC. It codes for CASSLGQIQETQYF.

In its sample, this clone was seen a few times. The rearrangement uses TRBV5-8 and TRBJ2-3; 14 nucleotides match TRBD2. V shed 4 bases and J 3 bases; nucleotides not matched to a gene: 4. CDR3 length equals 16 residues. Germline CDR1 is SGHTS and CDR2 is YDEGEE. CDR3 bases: TGTGCCAGCAGCAGGGGACTAGCGGGGGATACAGATACGCAGTATTTT. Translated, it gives CASSRGLAGDTDTQYF.

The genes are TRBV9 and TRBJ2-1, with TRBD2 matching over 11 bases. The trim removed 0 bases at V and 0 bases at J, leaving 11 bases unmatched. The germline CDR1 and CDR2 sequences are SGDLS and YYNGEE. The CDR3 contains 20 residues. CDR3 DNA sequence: TGTGCCAGCAGCGTAGGAGCCGGGACTAGCGGTTGGAGCTCCTACAATGAGCAGTTCTTC. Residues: CASSVGAGTSGWSSYNEQFF.

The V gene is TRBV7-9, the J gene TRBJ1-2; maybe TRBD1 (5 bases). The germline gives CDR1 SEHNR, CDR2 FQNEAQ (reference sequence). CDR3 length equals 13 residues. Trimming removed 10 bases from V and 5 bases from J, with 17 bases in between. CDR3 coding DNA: TGTGCCACCCATGGGGGGGGGATTTATGGCTACACCTTC. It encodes CATHGGGIYGYTF.

CDR3 amino acids: CAISEGTSGYTDTQYF. Here the CDR3 DNA reads TGTGCCATCAGTGAGGGGACTAGCGGTTACACAGATACGCAGTATTTT. The chain joins TRBV10-3 to TRBJ2-3, with 11 nucleotides matching TRBD2. Looked up from germline, CDR1 is ENHRY and CDR2 is SYGVKD. The CDR3 consists of 16 residues. V shed 2 bases and J 2 bases; nucleotides not matched to a gene: 3.

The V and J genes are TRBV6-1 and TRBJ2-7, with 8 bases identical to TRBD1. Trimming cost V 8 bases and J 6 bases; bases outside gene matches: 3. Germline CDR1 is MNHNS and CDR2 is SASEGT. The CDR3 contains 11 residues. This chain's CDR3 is CASGQGREQYF. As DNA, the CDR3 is TGTGCCAGCGGACAGGGTCGCGAGCAGTACTTC.

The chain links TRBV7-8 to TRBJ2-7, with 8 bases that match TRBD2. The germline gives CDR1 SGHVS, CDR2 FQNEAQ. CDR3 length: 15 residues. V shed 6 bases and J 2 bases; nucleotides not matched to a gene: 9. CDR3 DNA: TGTGCCAGCAGTTTTAGCGGGACCCCACCCTACGAGCAGTACTTC. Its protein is CASSFSGTPPYEQYF.

Here the CDR3 DNA reads TGTGCCTGGGTTTCCTCGTTTCCGGTTAGCGGGACTGCGCAGTATTTT. This encodes CAWVSSFPVSGTAQYF. This chain connects TRBV30 to TRBJ2-3, with 8 bases identical to TRBD2. V shed 5 bases and J 10 bases; nucleotides not matched to a gene: 20. Germline assignment: CDR1 GTSNPN and CDR2 SVGIG (reference sequence). There are 16 residues in the CDR3.